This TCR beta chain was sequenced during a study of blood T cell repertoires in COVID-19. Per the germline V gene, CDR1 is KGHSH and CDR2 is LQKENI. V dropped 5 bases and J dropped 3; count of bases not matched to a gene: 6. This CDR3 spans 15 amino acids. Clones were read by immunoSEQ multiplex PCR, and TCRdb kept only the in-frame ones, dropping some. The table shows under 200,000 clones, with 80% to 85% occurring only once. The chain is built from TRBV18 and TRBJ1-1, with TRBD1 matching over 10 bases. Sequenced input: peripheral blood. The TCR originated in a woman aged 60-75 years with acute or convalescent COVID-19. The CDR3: CASSGGTGVDTEAFF. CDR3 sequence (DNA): TGTGCCAGCTCAGGCGGGACAGGGGTTGACACTGAAGCTTTCTTT.